Below are 22 T cell receptor beta chains sequenced from a single sample in a study of T cells in Graves' hyperthyroidism and ophthalmopathy. Amplification yielded TCR beta CDR3 regions, with RNA transcripts as the source. A set of HTBI primers served as the primers for a first-round RT-PCR of the TCR CDR3. TCRdb recomputed calls from the multiplex PCR reads with MiXCR, one row per CDR3 protein. The data contain about 520,000 distinct CDR3 sequences, roughly 25% of them seen just once; the ten biggest clones take up approximately 10%. The sequenced sample was blood. These TCRs come from a woman aged 25 to 39 with Graves' ophthalmopathy.

The chain uses TRBV12-3 or TRBV12-4 and TRBJ2-7; 9 bases are shared with TRBD1. The CDR3 sequence is 13 residues long. V lost 6 bases and J lost 2; bases outside the gene matches: 2. The chain's CDR3 is CASRRTGAYEQYF. The CDR3 nucleotides are TGTGCCAGCAGAAGGACAGGGGCCTACGAGCAGTACTTC.

In its sample, this clonotype was seen many times. The rearrangement links TRBV5-1 to TRBJ1-2; D is uncertain. V shed 3 bases and J shed 5 bases, with 14 bases lying between them. This CDR3 spans 14 amino acids. Germline V lookup: CDR1 SGHRS, CDR2 YFSETQ. This CDR3 is CASSSGTVYYGYTF. CDR3 in DNA: TGCGCCAGCAGCTCGGGTACAGTGTATTATGGCTACACCTTC.

This clonotype was found many times. The chain couples TRBV2 to TRBJ2-5; the match to TRBD1 covers 9 bases. Germline V lookup: CDR1 SNHLY, CDR2 FYNNEI. This CDR3 is built from 15 residues. J lost 1 base, V lost 5 bases, and 5 bases had no gene match. In nucleotides, the CDR3 is TGTGCCAGCAGTAGGGACAGGGTATCCCAAGAGACCCAGTACTTC. It specifies CASSRDRVSQETQYF.

This clonotype came up many times. This chain links TRBV11-2 with TRBJ2-5, with TRBD1 matching 7 bases. V lost 1 base to trimming and J lost 8 bases; unmatched junction nucleotides: 13. The germline gives CDR1 SGHAT, CDR2 FQNNGV. The CDR3 has 16 residues. The CDR3 spells CASSLVGGAARGTQYF. The CDR3 DNA follows: TGTGCCAGCAGCTTAGTAGGGGGCGCGGCCCGGGGCACCCAGTACTTC.

This clonotype has just a few counts. J is TRBJ2-7 and V is TRBV7-3; TRBD1 agrees at 7 bases. This CDR3 contains 15 residues. Germline CDR1 is SGHTA and CDR2 is FQGTGA. V dropped 6 bases and J dropped 2; count of bases not matched to a gene: 10. The CDR3 here is CASSPPWDSAYEQYF. The DNA for the CDR3 is TGTGCCAGCAGTCCTCCCTGGGACAGTGCCTACGAGCAGTACTTC. Supplemented by reference TRBV7-3 and TRBJ2-7, the full variable domain reads GAGVSQTPSNKVTEKGKYVELRCDPISGHTALYWYRQSLGQGPEFLIYFQGTGAADDSGLPNDRFFAVRPEGSVSTLKIQRTERGDSAVYLCASSPPWDSAYEQYFGPGTRLTVT.

This clonotype showed up many times. This sequence joins TRBV6-1 and TRBJ1-5; the D is unclear. This CDR3 has 13 amino acids. Per germline, CDR1 MNHNS and CDR2 SASEGT. V shed 6 bases and J shed 1 base, with 7 bases lying between them. The CDR3 here is CASSGPSNQPQHF. As DNA, the CDR3 is TGTGCCAGCAGCGGGCCGAGCAATCAGCCCCAGCATTTT.

This clonotype has at least ten counts. The gene calls are TRBV12-3 or TRBV12-4 and TRBJ1-5; no clear D. Trimming stripped 3 bases from V and 4 bases from J, with 10 bases between. This CDR3 is built from 14 residues. The chain's CDR3 is CASSFDAGNQPQHF. DNA for the CDR3: TGTGCCAGCAGTTTTGATGCGGGGAATCAGCCCCAGCATTTT.

This clonotype came up many times. This may come from a read error, since a much larger clone is one base off. The V and J genes are TRBV7-3 and TRBJ1-2; 7 positions match TRBD1. The CDR3 consists of 13 residues. The V gene end was trimmed by 5 bases and the J gene end by 4 bases; junction bases not matched to a gene: 4. CDR1 is SGHTA, CDR2 FQGTGA, per germline. CDR3 loop: CASSPGQAYGYTF. Written as DNA, the CDR3 is TGTGCCAGCAGCCCCGGACAGGCCTATGGCTACACCTTC.

This clonotype was seen at least ten times. V and J are TRBV5-6 and TRBJ2-5; D remains ambiguous. This CDR3 contains 14 residues. From germline, CDR1 is SGHDT and CDR2 YYEEEE. Trimming shortened V by 6 bases and J by 3 bases, and 15 bases separated the two germline ends. The DNA of the CDR3 is TGTGCCAGCACCCGGGCTGGGTCTGAAGAGACCCAGTACTTC. This codes for CASTRAGSEETQYF.

With regard to this clonotype: A much larger clone lies a single base off, so this may be a read error. The rearrangement links TRBV7-8 to TRBJ2-5, with TRBD2 identical over 12 bases. Per germline, CDR1 SGHVS and CDR2 FQNEAQ. The CDR3 is 14 residues long. CDR3 sequence: CASSSTSGGETKYF. The CDR3 DNA reads TGTGCCAGCAGCTCGACTAGCGGGGGAGAGACCAAGTACTTC.

This clonotype was picked up many times. V and J are TRBV29-1 and TRBJ1-1, with TRBD1 identical over 7 bases. The J segment lost 6 bases and the V segment lost 0 bases, leaving 10 bases of the junction unmatched. The CDR3 spans 15 residues. The germline V gene has CDR1 SQVTM and CDR2 ANQGSEA. CDR3: CSVEDYRGPPSEAFF. The CDR3, as DNA: TGCAGCGTTGAAGATTACAGGGGCCCTCCGTCTGAAGCTTTCTTT.

Many counts were recorded for this clonotype. V gene TRBV11-2 combines with J gene TRBJ2-7; D is unclear. The V end was cut by 1 base, the J end by 3 bases, with 13 bases between. Germline V gene lookup returns CDR1 SGHAT and CDR2 FQNNGV. The CDR3 is 15 amino acids. The CDR3 loop is CASSLGGFDIYEQYF. The CDR3 region has the DNA TGTGCCAGCAGCTTAGGTGGGTTCGACATCTACGAGCAGTACTTC.

This clonotype was detected ten times or more. The gene calls are TRBV6-2 or TRBV6-3 and TRBJ2-7; D is perhaps TRBD2 (6 bases). Germline assignment: CDR1 MNHEY and CDR2 SVGEGT. V lost 6 bases to trimming and J lost 0 bases, with 12 bases between them. The CDR3 is 14 amino acids. The CDR3 protein is CASRDHGSSYEQYF. For the CDR3, the DNA is TGTGCCAGCAGAGATCACGGGAGCTCCTACGAGCAGTACTTC.

In its sample, this clonotype was seen many times. The chain is built from TRBV6-5 and TRBJ2-7; the D is unclear. CDR1 MNHEY and CDR2 SVGAGI come from the germline V gene. The CDR3 loop spans 14 amino acids. V was clipped by 7 bases and J by 7 bases, with 20 bases between them. Here the CDR3 reads CASNVAVLRMEQYF. The CDR3 DNA reads as TGTGCCAGCAACGTGGCCGTTCTACGAATGGAGCAGTACTTC.

There are many counts of this clonotype. This sequence joins TRBV19 and TRBJ2-2; D is undetermined. CDR1 is LNHDA, CDR2 SQIVND, per germline (reference sequence). Between the trimmed V and J ends, which lost 3 bases and 0 bases, there was a span of 20 bases. The CDR3 has 19 amino acids. The CDR3 nucleotides are TGTGCCAGTAGTATGGACCCCCTCCGGCTTGCTCCGAACACCGGGGAGCTGTTTTTT. This sequence encodes CASSMDPLRLAPNTGELFF. Supplemented by reference TRBV19 and TRBJ2-2, the full variable domain reads DGGITQSPKYLFRKEGQNVTLSCEQNLNHDAMYWYRQDPGQGLRLIYYSQIVNDFQKGDIAEGYSVSREKKESFPLTVTSAQKNPTAFYLCASSMDPLRLAPNTGELFFGEGSRLTVL.

A few counts support this clonotype. The CDR3 loop is CASSLEGDRQQPQHF. The CDR3 nucleotides are TGTGCCAGCAGCTTAGAGGGCGACAGGCAGCAGCCCCAGCATTTT. The chain links TRBV11-2 to TRBJ1-5; perhaps TRBD1 as D (6 bases). V lost 0 bases to trimming and J lost 7 bases, with 13 bases between them. This CDR3 has 15 residues. Per the germline V gene, CDR1 is SGHAT and CDR2 is FQNNGV. The full variable domain, completed using reference TRBV11-2 and TRBJ1-5, is EAGVAQSPRYKIIEKRQSVAFWCNPISGHATLYWYQQILGQGPKLLIQFQNNGVVDDSQLPKDRFSAERLKGVDSTLKIQPAKLEDSAVYLCASSLEGDRQQPQHFGDGTRLSIL.

The chain employs TRBV11-2 and TRBJ2-2, with TRBD2 matching over 7 bases. The V segment lost 4 bases and the J segment 5 bases; nucleotides outside the gene matches: 4. This CDR3 contains 14 residues. The germline V gene has CDR1 SGHAT and CDR2 FQNNGV. The CDR3 reads CASSSSGRTGELFF. CDR3 coding DNA: TGTGCCAGCAGCTCTAGCGGTCGGACCGGGGAGCTGTTTTTT.

Worth noting for this clonotype: The junction and the germline gene differ at one end; a read error may be behind it. The rearrangement uses TRBV6-5 and TRBJ1-5; D remains ambiguous. This CDR3 is 13 amino acids long. Germline loops: CDR1 MNHEY, CDR2 SVGAGI. The CDR3 DNA sequence: TGTGCCAGCAGTGACTCGAGGAATCAGCCCCAGCATTTT. As protein: CASSDSRNQPQHF.

This clonotype has at least ten counts. The chain couples TRBV6-1 to TRBJ1-3; D is unclear. This CDR3 contains 15 residues. V was trimmed by 5 bases and J by 4 bases, leaving 15 bases between them. Germline loops: CDR1 MNHNS, CDR2 SASEGT. CDR3 DNA: TGTGCCAGCAGTACCTTCCTATCGGGAGGAAACACCATATATTTT. It yields the protein CASSTFLSGGNTIYF.

At least ten counts were recorded for this clonotype. The rearrangement links TRBV6-2 or TRBV6-3 to TRBJ1-1; D ambiguous. Trimming pared 7 bases from V and 4 bases from J, leaving 10 bases between. The CDR3 runs to 12 residues. CDR1 and CDR2 (germline): MNHEY, SVGEGT. As DNA, the CDR3 is TGTGCCAGCAATCGCTTGGGCACTGAAGCTTTCTTT. Its translation is CASNRLGTEAFF.

The table lists this clonotype with many counts. The chain recombines TRBV29-1 with TRBJ2-7; D remains ambiguous. CDR3 size: 10 residues. Germline V gene sequence: CDR1 SQVTM, CDR2 ANQGSEA. V dropped 4 bases and J dropped 1 base, with 2 bases sitting between them. The chain's CDR3 is CSVVSYEQYF. CDR3 bases: TGCAGCGTTGTGTCCTACGAGCAGTACTTC.

This sequence joins TRBV12-3 or TRBV12-4 and TRBJ2-5; 10 bases agree with TRBD2. V shed 6 bases, J shed 4 bases, and the junction held 11 bases outside the gene matches. The CDR3 has 16 amino acids. The chain's CDR3 is CASSRGLAEGRETQYF. CDR3 nucleotide sequence: TGTGCCAGCAGCCGCGGACTAGCGGAGGGGAGAGAGACCCAGTACTTC.